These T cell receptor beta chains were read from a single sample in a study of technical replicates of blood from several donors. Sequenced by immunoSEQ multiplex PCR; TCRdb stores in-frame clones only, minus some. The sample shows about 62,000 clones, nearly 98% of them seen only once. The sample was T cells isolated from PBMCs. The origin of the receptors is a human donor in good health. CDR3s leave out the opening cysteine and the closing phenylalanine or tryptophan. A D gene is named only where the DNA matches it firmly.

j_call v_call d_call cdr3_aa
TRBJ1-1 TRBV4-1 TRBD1 ASSQDSADSGTVNTEAF
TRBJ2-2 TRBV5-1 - ASSLVGGTYTGELF
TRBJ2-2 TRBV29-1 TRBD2 SVRVPGRGAGPGELF
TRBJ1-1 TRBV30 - AWIRGGLDTEAF
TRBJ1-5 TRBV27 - ASSFGGANQPQH
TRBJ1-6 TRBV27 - ASSVRHLNSPLH
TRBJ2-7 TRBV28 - ASTGGGKEYEQY
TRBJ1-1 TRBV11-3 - ASTSSGNTEAF
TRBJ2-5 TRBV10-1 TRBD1 ASSSHPGQDQETQY
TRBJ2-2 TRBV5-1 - ASSLGDRIHTGELF
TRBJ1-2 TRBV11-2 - ASSAQGTYGYT
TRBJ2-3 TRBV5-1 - ASSFGRDFDTQY
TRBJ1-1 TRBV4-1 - ASSQGSQAGREAF
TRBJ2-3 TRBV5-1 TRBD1 ASSLRDSRWSHTQY
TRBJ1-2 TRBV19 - ASSTPSLTRDPYGYT
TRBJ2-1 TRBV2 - ASMNYLLRNEQF
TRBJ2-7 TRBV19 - ASSPLASDTYEQY